This is a list of T cell receptor beta chains from one sample in a study of T cell repertoires in cytomegalovirus infection. TCRdb called the reads again in MiXCR, with one record for every CDR3 protein. This sample has about 310,000 distinct CDR3 sequences; 17% occur once, and the top ten carry about 12%. The sample consisted of PBMCs. The receptors stem from a human donor in good health (CMV status not recorded). Some clones in this sample may be carry-over from other donors' samples. Each CDR3 is given with its conserved first and last residue. Each record gives: V gene, clone size, J gene, D gene, CDR3 protein, CDR3 DNA. The D gene is left open where the match is weak. Clone size is shown for a subset of rows, as once, few, many or a class of expanded clone.

v_call: TRBV28; clone_size: .; j_call: TRBJ1-1; d_call: TRBD1; cdr3_aa: CASRRTGGASEAFF; cdr3_nt: TGTGCCAGCAGGAGGACAGGGGGCGCGTCTGAAGCTTTCTTT
v_call: TRBV5-1; clone_size: .; j_call: TRBJ2-5; d_call: .; cdr3_aa: CASSLGRGPETQYF; cdr3_nt: TGCGCCAGCAGCTTGGGTCGGGGGCCGGAGACCCAGTACTTC
v_call: TRBV4-3; clone_size: many; j_call: TRBJ2-7; d_call: .; cdr3_aa: CASSQVSTGIYEQYF; cdr3_nt: TGCGCCAGCAGCCAAGTTAGTACAGGTATCTACGAGCAGTACTTC
v_call: TRBV18; clone_size: .; j_call: TRBJ1-6; d_call: .; cdr3_aa: CASSPRVNDRSTLHF; cdr3_nt: TGTGCCAGCTCACCACGGGTCAACGACAGATCAACCCTCCACTTT
v_call: TRBV27; clone_size: few; j_call: TRBJ1-1; d_call: .; cdr3_aa: CASSPDPDPKNTEAFF; cdr3_nt: TGTGCCAGCAGTCCAGACCCGGACCCAAAGAACACTGAAGCTTTCTTT
v_call: TRBV10-3; clone_size: .; j_call: TRBJ1-1; d_call: .; cdr3_aa: CAISELPGPDTEAFF; cdr3_nt: TGTGCCATCAGTGAGCTACCGGGGCCGGACACTGAAGCTTTCTTT
v_call: TRBV7-8; clone_size: many; j_call: TRBJ2-7; d_call: .; cdr3_aa: CASSSSGTPTYEQYF; cdr3_nt: TGTGCCAGCAGCTCATCCGGGACCCCGACCTACGAGCAGTACTTC
v_call: TRBV28; clone_size: .; j_call: TRBJ2-7; d_call: .; cdr3_aa: CSSSRGGTGTYEQYF; cdr3_nt: TGTTCCAGCAGTCGGGGGGGGACAGGGACCTACGAGCAGTACTTC
v_call: TRBV24-1; clone_size: many; j_call: TRBJ2-3; d_call: .; cdr3_aa: CATSDLGDSTDTQYF; cdr3_nt: TGTGCCACCAGTGATTTAGGGGACTCCACAGATACGCAGTATTTT
v_call: TRBV2; clone_size: few; j_call: TRBJ1-5; d_call: .; cdr3_aa: CASSVEGGLGNQPQHF; cdr3_nt: TGTGCCAGCAGTGTCGAGGGGGGTCTCGGCAATCAGCCCCAGCATTTT
v_call: TRBV7-2; clone_size: many; j_call: TRBJ1-5; d_call: .; cdr3_aa: CASSAPGSNQPQHF; cdr3_nt: TGTGCCAGCAGCGCGCCGGGGTCTAATCAGCCCCAGCATTTT
v_call: TRBV10-3; clone_size: .; j_call: TRBJ2-3; d_call: TRBD1; cdr3_aa: CAISMGQGMTDTQYF; cdr3_nt: TGTGCCATCAGTATGGGACAGGGAATGACAGATACGCAGTATTTT
v_call: TRBV7-8; clone_size: many; j_call: TRBJ1-5; d_call: .; cdr3_aa: CASSLVPDSSNQPQHF; cdr3_nt: TGTGCCAGCAGCTTAGTGCCGGACAGTAGCAATCAGCCCCAGCATTTT
v_call: TRBV5-1; clone_size: .; j_call: TRBJ2-5; d_call: .; cdr3_aa: CASSPTATLKETQYF; cdr3_nt: TGCGCCAGCAGCCCGACGGCGACACTAAAAGAGACCCAGTACTTC
v_call: TRBV10-3; clone_size: many; j_call: TRBJ2-3; d_call: .; cdr3_aa: CAISESVRGDTQYF; cdr3_nt: TGTGCCATCAGTGAGTCCGTCAGAGGGGATACGCAGTATTTT
v_call: TRBV4-1; clone_size: few; j_call: TRBJ1-5; d_call: .; cdr3_aa: CASSQDPQSGQPQHF; cdr3_nt: TGCGCCAGCAGCCAAGACCCCCAGTCGGGTCAGCCCCAGCATTTT
v_call: TRBV2; clone_size: .; j_call: TRBJ2-7; d_call: .; cdr3_aa: CASSDQGSVYEQYF; cdr3_nt: TGTGCCAGCAGTGATCAGGGGTCTGTCTACGAGCAGTACTTC
v_call: TRBV28; clone_size: .; j_call: TRBJ1-6; d_call: .; cdr3_aa: CASSLVGGWGSYNSPLHF; cdr3_nt: TGTGCCAGCAGTTTGGTAGGAGGATGGGGCTCCTATAATTCACCCCTCCACTTT
v_call: TRBV20-1; clone_size: few; j_call: TRBJ2-7; d_call: .; cdr3_aa: CSVVGYEQYF; cdr3_nt: TGCAGTGTCGTGGGTTACGAGCAGTACTTC
v_call: TRBV20-1; clone_size: .; j_call: TRBJ2-3; d_call: TRBD1; cdr3_aa: CSAEQGSRTDTQYF; cdr3_nt: TGCAGTGCTGAACAGGGGAGCCGCACAGATACGCAGTATTTT
v_call: TRBV20-1; clone_size: .; j_call: TRBJ1-1; d_call: TRBD1; cdr3_aa: CSATWTGRVNTEAFF; cdr3_nt: TGCAGTGCTACCTGGACAGGGCGAGTGAACACTGAAGCTTTCTTT
v_call: TRBV25-1; clone_size: few; j_call: TRBJ1-6; d_call: .; cdr3_aa: CATQGTGNSPLHF; cdr3_nt: TGTGCCACCCAGGGGACTGGTAATTCACCCCTCCACTTT
v_call: TRBV6-1; clone_size: many; j_call: TRBJ1-1; d_call: TRBD1; cdr3_aa: CASSARTGAEAFF; cdr3_nt: TGTGCCAGCAGTGCCCGGACAGGCGCCGAAGCTTTCTTT
v_call: TRBV4-2; clone_size: many; j_call: TRBJ2-2; d_call: .; cdr3_aa: CASSQDLGASDTGELFF; cdr3_nt: TGTGCCAGCAGCCAAGATCTTGGGGCGTCGGACACCGGGGAGCTGTTTTTT
v_call: TRBV5-1; clone_size: .; j_call: TRBJ1-4; d_call: .; cdr3_aa: CASSLGTFSATNEKLFF; cdr3_nt: TGCGCCAGCAGCTTGGGGACTTTCTCTGCAACTAATGAAAAACTGTTTTTT
v_call: TRBV20-1; clone_size: few; j_call: TRBJ2-7; d_call: TRBD2; cdr3_aa: CSAREGTSGGYEQYF; cdr3_nt: TGCAGTGCTAGAGAGGGGACTAGCGGAGGCTACGAGCAGTACTTC
v_call: TRBV7-6; clone_size: few; j_call: TRBJ2-3; d_call: .; cdr3_aa: CASSPAAGGAQYF; cdr3_nt: TGTGCCAGCAGCCCGGCCGCAGGCGGGGCGCAGTATTTT
v_call: TRBV20-1; clone_size: few; j_call: TRBJ1-2; d_call: TRBD1; cdr3_aa: CSARDPQGGYGYTF; cdr3_nt: TGCAGTGCTAGAGATCCCCAGGGGGGTTATGGCTACACCTTC
v_call: TRBV25-1; clone_size: many; j_call: TRBJ1-1; d_call: .; cdr3_aa: CASSEPAGRDTTEAFF; cdr3_nt: TGTGCCAGCAGTGAGCCAGCGGGTCGGGATACCACTGAAGCTTTCTTT
v_call: TRBV6-2/TRBV6-3; clone_size: .; j_call: TRBJ2-1; d_call: .; cdr3_aa: CASKSWGAGDNEQFF; cdr3_nt: TGTGCCAGCAAATCGTGGGGGGCGGGTGACAATGAGCAGTTCTTC
v_call: TRBV6-6; clone_size: .; j_call: TRBJ1-2; d_call: .; cdr3_aa: CASSYSGRYLSNYGYTF; cdr3_nt: TGTGCCAGCAGTTACTCTGGACGTTACCTCTCTAACTATGGCTACACCTTC
v_call: TRBV20-1; clone_size: .; j_call: TRBJ2-7; d_call: TRBD1; cdr3_aa: CSASETGEKEYEQYF; cdr3_nt: TGCAGTGCAAGCGAGACAGGGGAGAAAGAGTACGAGCAGTACTTC
v_call: TRBV6-2/TRBV6-3; clone_size: .; j_call: TRBJ2-5; d_call: TRBD1; cdr3_aa: CASSPDEGAGETQYF; cdr3_nt: TGTGCCAGCAGTCCGGACGAGGGGGCTGGAGAGACCCAGTACTTC